These 5 T cell receptor beta chains share one sample of origin, sequenced in a study of cytomegalovirus exposure and HLA in healthy donors. The PCR used 60 Vbeta and 13 Jbeta primers. Assay: immunoSEQ multiplex PCR; the TCRdb copy retains only in-frame clones and omits some. The data show 120,000 or so clones, under 90% seen once. Material: PBMCs. Receptors originate from a woman between 35 and 50 years old in good health and CMV-seropositive.

J is TRBJ1-4 and V is TRBV6-1; 9 positions agree with TRBD1. J gave up 8 bases and V 4 bases, and 8 bases lay outside the gene matches. The CDR3 has 15 amino acids. Germline values: CDR1 MNHNS, CDR2 SASEGT. The chain's CDR3 is CASSVTGGGNEKLFF. The CDR3 DNA reads TGTGCCAGCAGTGTGACAGGGGGAGGGAACGAAAAACTGTTTTTT.

The chain has TRBV2 and TRBJ2-7, with 10 bases fitting TRBD2. Germline V gene data show CDR1 as SNHLY and CDR2 as FYNNEI. V lost 3 bases and J lost 6; bases outside the gene matches: 8. The CDR3 extends over 15 amino acids. The CDR3 is CASSEWLAGAAEQYF. As DNA, the CDR3 is TGTGCCAGCAGTGAGTGGCTAGCGGGAGCAGCCGAGCAGTACTTC.

The J gene is TRBJ2-3, the V gene TRBV5-1; D is possibly TRBD2 (6 bases). V lost 2 bases, J lost 4 bases, and 8 bases lay in between. Germline V gene sequence: CDR1 SGHRS, CDR2 YFSETQ. CDR3 size: 13 residues. CDR3 DNA: TGCGCCAGCAGCTTCGGGGGTCCAGATACGCAGTATTTT. Amino acid sequence: CASSFGGPDTQYF.

The chain is built from TRBV15 and TRBJ1-1; a weak D match, TRBD1 (6 bases). The CDR3 covers 16 residues. V was pared by 8 bases and J by 2 bases, with 21 bases between. From germline, CDR1 is LNHNV and CDR2 YYDKDF (reference sequence). The CDR3 DNA follows: TGTGCCACCCGACGGGGGCGGGAGGTGGCTAACACTGAAGCTTTCTTT. Amino acids: CATRRGREVANTEAFF.

The chain couples TRBV7-9 to TRBJ2-1, with 9 bases identical to TRBD2. CDR1 and CDR2 (germline): SEHNR, FQNEAQ (reference sequence). V was pared by 3 bases and J by 0 bases, with 0 bases of the junction left unmatched. This CDR3 contains 15 residues. In DNA form, the CDR3 reads TGTGCCAGCAGCTTTAGCGGGAGCTCCTACAATGAGCAGTTCTTC. It specifies CASSFSGSSYNEQFF.